This T cell receptor beta chain was found in a study of response to subunit inactivated influenza vaccine. Study-wide results and limits: A suggestion made by the authors is that each seasonal influenza vaccination recruits few new T cells.

TCRdb redid the calling of the RT-PCR reads with MiXCR, one entry per CDR3 protein. Here the sample spans 500,000 to 750,000 distinct CDR3 sequences, 12% to 15% being singletons. Trimming removed 6 bases from V and 2 bases from J, with 12 bases in between. This CDR3 contains 14 residues. In its sample, this clonotype was seen many times. What it binds is not known. This clonotype was obtained from a man aged 50-59 years who received an inactivated influenza vaccine. Source: PBMCs from blood, taken about 13 days after vaccination. The V gene is TRBV12-3 or TRBV12-4, the J gene TRBJ2-3, with D perhaps TRBD1 (6 bases). The CDR3 bases are TGTGCCAGCAGCGAGGACAGTAACACAGATACGCAGTATTTT. Protein: CASSEDSNTDTQYF.